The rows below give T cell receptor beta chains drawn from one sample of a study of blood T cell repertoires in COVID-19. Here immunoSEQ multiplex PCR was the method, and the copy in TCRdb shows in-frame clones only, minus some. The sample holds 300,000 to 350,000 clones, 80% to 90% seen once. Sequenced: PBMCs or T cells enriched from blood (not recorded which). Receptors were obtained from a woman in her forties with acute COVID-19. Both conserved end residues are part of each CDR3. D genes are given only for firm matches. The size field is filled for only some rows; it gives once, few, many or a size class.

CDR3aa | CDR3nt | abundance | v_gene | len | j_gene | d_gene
CASSLEATNNYGYTF | TGTGCCAGCAGCCTCGAGGCGACCAATAACTATGGCTACACCTTC | . | TRBV5-4 | 15 | TRBJ1-2 | .
CASSYSSSGTAYEQYF | TGTGCCAGCAGTTACTCGAGTAGCGGGACTGCCTACGAGCAGTACTTC | few | TRBV6-5 | 16 | TRBJ2-7 | TRBD2
CASSQPTAFTEAFF | TGTGCCAGCAGCCAACCGACAGCCTTCACTGAAGCTTTCTTT | few | TRBV3-1/TRBV3-2 | 14 | TRBJ1-1 | .
CASSPSERYEQYF | TGTGCCAGCAGCCCCTCGGAGAGGTACGAGCAGTACTTC | . | TRBV7-9 | 13 | TRBJ2-7 | .
CASSQLGGENTEAFF | TGCGCCAGCTCCCAACTGGGGGGGGAGAACACTGAAGCTTTCTTT | once | TRBV5-1 | 15 | TRBJ1-1 | .
CASSQGQGNSPLHF | TGTGCCAGCAGTCAGGGACAGGGGAACTCACCCCTCCACTTT | . | TRBV27 | 14 | TRBJ1-6 | TRBD1
CASTPGVSSYNSPLHF | TGTGCCAGCACCCCAGGGGTTAGCTCCTATAATTCACCCCTCCACTTT | . | TRBV11-2 | 16 | TRBJ1-6 | .
CASSGGFGGDSNQPQHF | TGCGCCAGCAGTGGGGGTTTTGGCGGGGATAGCAATCAGCCCCAGCATTTT | . | TRBV10-1 | 17 | TRBJ1-5 | .
CASSTGTGRSNYGYTF | TGTGCCAGTAGTACCGGGACAGGGAGGTCTAACTATGGCTACACCTTC | once | TRBV19 | 16 | TRBJ1-2 | TRBD1
CASSQGLAAYNEQFF | TGCGCCAGCAGCCAAGGATTAGCGGCCTACAATGAGCAGTTCTTC | . | TRBV4-3 | 15 | TRBJ2-1 | .
CASSYGGQGASSPLHF | TGTGCCAGCAGCTACGGGGGACAGGGGGCTTCATCACCCCTCCACTTT | . | TRBV6-5 | 16 | TRBJ1-6 | TRBD1
CSAAPQRAETQYF | TGCAGCGCCGCCCCCCAGCGGGCGGAGACCCAGTACTTC | . | TRBV29-1 | 13 | TRBJ2-5 | .
CASSLAEGRGYTF | TGTGCCAGCAGCTTAGCGGAGGGGAGAGGCTACACCTTC | . | TRBV7-9 | 13 | TRBJ1-2 | .